These 6 T cell receptor beta chains originate from one sample sequenced in a study of cytomegalovirus exposure and HLA in healthy donors. Assay used: immunoSEQ multiplex PCR; TCRdb lists only in-frame clones, some missing. The sample records a few hundred thousand clones, around 91% being singletons. The sequenced material came from PBMCs. These receptors all stem from a woman aged 25 to 39 in good health and CMV-seronegative.

The chain carries TRBV27 and TRBJ2-3; possibly TRBD2 for D (6 bases). Germline values: CDR1 MNHEY, CDR2 SMNVEV (reference sequence). Trimming shortened V by 8 bases and J by 2 bases, and 20 bases separated the two germline ends. The CDR3 is 16 amino acids. Written as DNA, the CDR3 is TGTGCCAGCCTGCCGATACATCTAGCGCCCACAGATACGCAGTATTTT. Amino acid sequence: CASLPIHLAPTDTQYF.

This clone was recorded a few times. CDR3 region: CASSYRRDEDGYTF. The CDR3 bases are TGTGCCAGCAGTTACAGACGGGACGAGGATGGCTACACCTTC. J is TRBJ1-2 and V is TRBV6-5; the D gene is possibly TRBD1 (5 bases). The CDR3 length is 14 residues. The germline V gene encodes CDR1 MNHEY and CDR2 SVGAGI. V gave up 2 bases and J gave up 6 bases, with 13 bases separating them.

The chain joins TRBV7-9 to TRBJ2-7, with D maybe TRBD2 (5 bases). There are 14 residues in the CDR3. V dropped 5 bases and J dropped 6 bases, with 17 bases sitting between them. Looked up from germline, CDR1 is SEHNR and CDR2 is FQNEAQ (reference sequence). CDR3 region: CASSPRAGLGEQYF. DNA of the CDR3: TGTGCCAGCAGCCCCCGGGCTGGACTTGGCGAGCAGTACTTC.

The V gene is TRBV21-1, the J gene TRBJ1-5; the table names TRBD1, a call not compared with the DNA. TRBV21-1 is designated a pseudogene. This CDR3 is 18 amino acids long. The CDR3 nucleotides are TGTGCCAGCAGCACCCAGATCGACAGTCCCACTCTCAATCAGCCCCAGCATTTT. Its translation: CASSTQIDSPTLNQPQHF.

The chain recombines TRBV18 with TRBJ2-1, with 10 bases that match TRBD1. The CDR3 extends over 16 amino acids. V dropped 2 bases and J dropped 5; count of bases not matched to a gene: 6. Germline values: CDR1 KGHSH, CDR2 LQKENI. The CDR3, as DNA: TGTGCCAGCTCACCATTGGGACAGGGGTCCCACAATGAGCAGTTCTTC. Amino acid sequence: CASSPLGQGSHNEQFF. Variable domain in full (rest from reference TRBV18 and TRBJ2-1): NAGVMQNPRHLVRRRGQEARLRCSPMKGHSHVYWYRQLPEEGLKFMVYLQKENIIDESGMPKERFSAEFPKEGPSILRIQQVVRGDSAAYFCASSPLGQGSHNEQFFGPGTRLTVL.

The rearrangement uses TRBV2 and TRBJ2-7; D assignment may be TRBD1 or TRBD2 (5 bases each). This CDR3 spans 15 amino acids. The germline gives CDR1 SNHLY, CDR2 FYNNEI. Trimming took off 2 bases at V and 0 bases at J, with 11 bases between the two ends. Here the CDR3 reads CASSESPGLSYEQYF. CDR3 in DNA: TGTGCCAGCAGTGAATCCCCGGGGCTCTCCTACGAGCAGTACTTC.